This record looks at one TCR beta chain sequence and its context. Unique molecular identifiers were built into the TCR beta cDNA libraries. Using its own MiXCR run on the PCR reads, TCRdb lists one record per CDR3 protein. The repertoire holds some 690,000 distinct CDR3 sequences, with approximately 60% as singletons. The source of the sample is a study of post-analysis software for immune sequencing data. Sequenced input: blood. The sequence came from a girl aged 2 to 10 with multiple sclerosis.

Here the CDR3 reads CASSHRKSAGLAAHNEQFF. CDR3 sequence (DNA): TGCGCCAGCAGCCACCGCAAGTCCGCGGGGCTAGCGGCACACAATGAGCAGTTCTTC. The V and J genes are TRBV4-1 and TRBJ2-1, with TRBD2 matching over 7 bases. Trimming removed 3 bases from V and 5 bases from J; junction bases left unmatched: 19. The CDR3 is made up of 19 amino acids. Germline CDR1 is MGHRA and CDR2 is YSYEKL.